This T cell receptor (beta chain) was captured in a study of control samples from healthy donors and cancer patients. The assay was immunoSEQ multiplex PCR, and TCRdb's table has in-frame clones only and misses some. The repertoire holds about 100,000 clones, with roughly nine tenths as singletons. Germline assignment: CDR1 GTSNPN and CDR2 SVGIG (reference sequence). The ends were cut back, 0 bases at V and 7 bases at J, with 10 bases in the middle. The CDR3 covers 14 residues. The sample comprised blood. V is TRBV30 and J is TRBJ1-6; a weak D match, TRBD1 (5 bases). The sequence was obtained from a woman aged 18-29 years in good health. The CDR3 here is CAWSVTQGNSPLHF. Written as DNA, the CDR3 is TGTGCCTGGAGTGTAACCCAGGGAAATTCACCCCTCCACTTT.